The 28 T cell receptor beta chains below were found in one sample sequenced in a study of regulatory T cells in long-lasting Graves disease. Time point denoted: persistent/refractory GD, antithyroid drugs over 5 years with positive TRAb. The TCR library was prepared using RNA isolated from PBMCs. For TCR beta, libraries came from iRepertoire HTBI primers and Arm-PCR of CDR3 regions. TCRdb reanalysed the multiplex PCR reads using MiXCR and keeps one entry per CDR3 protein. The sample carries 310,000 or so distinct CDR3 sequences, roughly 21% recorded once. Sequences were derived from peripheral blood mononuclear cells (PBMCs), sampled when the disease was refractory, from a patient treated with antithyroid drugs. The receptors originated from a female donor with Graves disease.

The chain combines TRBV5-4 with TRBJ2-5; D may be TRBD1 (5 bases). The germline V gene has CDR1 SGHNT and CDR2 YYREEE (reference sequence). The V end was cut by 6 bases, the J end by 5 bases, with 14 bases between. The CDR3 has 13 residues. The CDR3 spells CASKSGYGETQYF. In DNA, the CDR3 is TGTGCCAGCAAATCAGGGTACGGGGAGACCCAGTACTTC.

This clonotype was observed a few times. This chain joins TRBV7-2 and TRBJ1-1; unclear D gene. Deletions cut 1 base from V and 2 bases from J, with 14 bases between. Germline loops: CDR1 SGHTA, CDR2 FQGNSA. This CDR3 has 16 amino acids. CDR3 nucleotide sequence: TGTGCCAGCAGCTTAGTAGCGGCAGGACCTAACACTGAAGCTTTCTTT. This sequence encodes CASSLVAAGPNTEAFF.

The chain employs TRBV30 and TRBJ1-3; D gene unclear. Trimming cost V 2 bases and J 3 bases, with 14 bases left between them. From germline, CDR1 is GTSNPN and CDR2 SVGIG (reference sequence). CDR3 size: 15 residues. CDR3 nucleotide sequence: TGTGCCTGGAGTAATGCAGGAGGTGGTGGAAACACCATATATTTT. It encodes CAWSNAGGGGNTIYF.

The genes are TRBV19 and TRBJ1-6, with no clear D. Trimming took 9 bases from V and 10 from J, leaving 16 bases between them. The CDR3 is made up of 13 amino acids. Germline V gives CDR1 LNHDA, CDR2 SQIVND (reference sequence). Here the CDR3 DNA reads TGTGCCAGCAAACTTTCTCGGGAGTCACCCCTCCACTTT. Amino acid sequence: CASKLSRESPLHF.

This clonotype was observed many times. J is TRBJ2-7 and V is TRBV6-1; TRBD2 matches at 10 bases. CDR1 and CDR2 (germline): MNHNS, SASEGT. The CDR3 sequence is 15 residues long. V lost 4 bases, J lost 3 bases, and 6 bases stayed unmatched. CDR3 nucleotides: TGTGCCAGCAGTGCTCCGGGACTAGCGAACTACGAGCAGTACTTC. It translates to CASSAPGLANYEQYF.

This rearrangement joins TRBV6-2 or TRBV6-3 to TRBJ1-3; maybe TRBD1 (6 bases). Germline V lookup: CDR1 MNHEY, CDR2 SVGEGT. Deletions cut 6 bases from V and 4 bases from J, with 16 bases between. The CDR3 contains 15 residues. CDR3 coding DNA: TGTGCCAGCAGGCCGACAGGCTCTTCCGGAAACACCATATATTTT. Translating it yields CASRPTGSSGNTIYF.

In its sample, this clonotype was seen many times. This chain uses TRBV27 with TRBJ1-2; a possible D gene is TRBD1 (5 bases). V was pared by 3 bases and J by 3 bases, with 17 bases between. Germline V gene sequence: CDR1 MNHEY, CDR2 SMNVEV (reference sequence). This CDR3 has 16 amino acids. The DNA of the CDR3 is TGTGCCAGCAGTTTCTTAGGGGAACTCAATTACTATGGCTACACCTTC. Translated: CASSFLGELNYYGYTF.

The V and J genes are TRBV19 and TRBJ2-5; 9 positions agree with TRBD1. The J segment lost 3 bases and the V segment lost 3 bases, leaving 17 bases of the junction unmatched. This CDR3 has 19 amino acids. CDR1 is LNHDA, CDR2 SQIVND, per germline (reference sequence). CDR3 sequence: CASSIGMGRTGAAEETQYF. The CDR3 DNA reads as TGTGCCAGTAGTATTGGAATGGGAAGGACAGGGGCGGCGGAAGAGACCCAGTACTTC.

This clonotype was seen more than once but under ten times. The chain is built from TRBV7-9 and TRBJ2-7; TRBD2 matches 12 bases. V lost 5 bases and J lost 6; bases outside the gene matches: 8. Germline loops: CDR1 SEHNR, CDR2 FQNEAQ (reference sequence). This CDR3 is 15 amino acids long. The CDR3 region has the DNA TGTGCCAGCAGCCCCCGACTAGCGGGAGAGGGCGAGCAGTACTTC. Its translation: CASSPRLAGEGEQYF.

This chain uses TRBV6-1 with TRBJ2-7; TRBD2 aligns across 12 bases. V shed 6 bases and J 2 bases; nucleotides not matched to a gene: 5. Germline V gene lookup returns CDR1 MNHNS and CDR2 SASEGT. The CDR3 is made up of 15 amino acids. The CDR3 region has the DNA TGTGCCAGCAGAGGTACTAGCGGGGGGACCTACGAGCAGTACTTC. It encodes CASRGTSGGTYEQYF.

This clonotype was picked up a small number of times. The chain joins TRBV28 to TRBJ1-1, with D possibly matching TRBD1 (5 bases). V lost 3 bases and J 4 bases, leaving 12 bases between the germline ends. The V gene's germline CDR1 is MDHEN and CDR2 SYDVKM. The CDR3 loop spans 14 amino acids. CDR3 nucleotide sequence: TGTGCCAGCAGTTTCGGACCGGGGCTCACTGAAGCTTTCTTT. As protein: CASSFGPGLTEAFF.

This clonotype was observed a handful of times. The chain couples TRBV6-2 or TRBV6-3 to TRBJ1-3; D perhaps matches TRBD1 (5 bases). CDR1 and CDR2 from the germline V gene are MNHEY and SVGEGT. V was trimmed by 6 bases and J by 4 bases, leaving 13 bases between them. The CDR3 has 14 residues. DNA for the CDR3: TGTGCCAGCAGATACGGGACGGACGGAAACACCATATATTTT. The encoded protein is CASRYGTDGNTIYF.

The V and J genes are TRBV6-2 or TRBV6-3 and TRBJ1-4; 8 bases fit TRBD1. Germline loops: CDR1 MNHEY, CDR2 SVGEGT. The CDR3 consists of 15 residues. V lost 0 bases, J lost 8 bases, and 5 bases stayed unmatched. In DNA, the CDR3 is TGTGCCAGCAGTTACTCAGGACAGGGTGACGAAAAACTGTTTTTT. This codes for CASSYSGQGDEKLFF.

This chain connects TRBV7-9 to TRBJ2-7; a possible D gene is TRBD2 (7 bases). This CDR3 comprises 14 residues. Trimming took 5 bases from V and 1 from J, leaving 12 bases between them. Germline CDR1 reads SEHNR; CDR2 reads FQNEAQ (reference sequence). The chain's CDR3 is CASSVAGASYEQYF. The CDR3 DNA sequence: TGTGCCAGCAGCGTCGCGGGGGCATCCTACGAGCAGTACTTC.

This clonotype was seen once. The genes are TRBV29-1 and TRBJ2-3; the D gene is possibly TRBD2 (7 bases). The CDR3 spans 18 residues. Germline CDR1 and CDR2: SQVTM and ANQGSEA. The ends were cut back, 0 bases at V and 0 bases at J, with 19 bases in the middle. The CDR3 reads CSVEDRKRGGVSTDTQYF. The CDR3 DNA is TGCAGCGTTGAAGATCGAAAAAGGGGGGGGGTGAGCACAGATACGCAGTATTTT.

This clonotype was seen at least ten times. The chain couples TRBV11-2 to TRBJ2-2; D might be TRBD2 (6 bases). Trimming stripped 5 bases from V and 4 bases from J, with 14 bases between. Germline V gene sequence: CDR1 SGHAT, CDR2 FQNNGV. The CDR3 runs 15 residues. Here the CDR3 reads CASSTGSYSTGELFF. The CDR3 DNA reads TGTGCCAGCAGCACCGGGAGTTACTCCACCGGGGAGCTGTTTTTT.

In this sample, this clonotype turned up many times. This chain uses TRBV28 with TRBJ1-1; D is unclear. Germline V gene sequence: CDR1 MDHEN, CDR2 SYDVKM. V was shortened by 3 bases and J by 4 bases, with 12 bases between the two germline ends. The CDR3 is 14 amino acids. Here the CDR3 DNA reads TGTGCCAGCAGTTTTGGTGGGCTGGTCACTGAAGCTTTCTTT. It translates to CASSFGGLVTEAFF.

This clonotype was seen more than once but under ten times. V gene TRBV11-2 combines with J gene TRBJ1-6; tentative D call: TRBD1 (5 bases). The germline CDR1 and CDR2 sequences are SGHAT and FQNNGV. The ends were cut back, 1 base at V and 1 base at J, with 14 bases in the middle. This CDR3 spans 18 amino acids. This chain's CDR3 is CASSLGGARTSYNSPLHF. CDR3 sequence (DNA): TGTGCCAGCAGCTTAGGGGGCGCTCGGACGTCCTATAATTCACCCCTCCACTTT.

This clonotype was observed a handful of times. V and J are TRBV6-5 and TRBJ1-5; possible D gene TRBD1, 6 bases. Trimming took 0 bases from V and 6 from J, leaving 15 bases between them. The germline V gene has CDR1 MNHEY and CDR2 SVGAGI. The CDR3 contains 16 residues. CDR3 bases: TGTGCCAGCAGTTACTCGCTCCAGGGGTTTGTTCAGCCCCAGCATTTT. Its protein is CASSYSLQGFVQPQHF.

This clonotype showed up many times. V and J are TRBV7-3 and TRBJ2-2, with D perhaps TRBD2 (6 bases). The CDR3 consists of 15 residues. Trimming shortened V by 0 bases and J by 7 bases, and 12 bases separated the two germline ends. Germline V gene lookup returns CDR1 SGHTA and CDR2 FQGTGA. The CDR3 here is CASSLTDYSDGELFF. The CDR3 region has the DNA TGTGCCAGCAGCTTAACGGACTATAGTGACGGGGAGCTGTTTTTT.

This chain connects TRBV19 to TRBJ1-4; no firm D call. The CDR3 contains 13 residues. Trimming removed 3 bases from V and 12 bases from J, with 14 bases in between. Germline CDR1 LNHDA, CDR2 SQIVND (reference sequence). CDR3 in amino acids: CASSIPGAGELFF. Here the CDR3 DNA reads TGTGCCAGTAGTATCCCAGGCGCCGGCGAACTGTTTTTT.

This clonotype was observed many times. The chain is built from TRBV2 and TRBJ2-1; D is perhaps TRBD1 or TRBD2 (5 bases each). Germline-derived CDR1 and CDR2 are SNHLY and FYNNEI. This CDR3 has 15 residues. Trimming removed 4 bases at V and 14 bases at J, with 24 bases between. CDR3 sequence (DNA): TGTGCCAGCAGTGTGACTCTAGAGGTTCTGGTGGGGGAGTTCTTC. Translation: CASSVTLEVLVGEFF.

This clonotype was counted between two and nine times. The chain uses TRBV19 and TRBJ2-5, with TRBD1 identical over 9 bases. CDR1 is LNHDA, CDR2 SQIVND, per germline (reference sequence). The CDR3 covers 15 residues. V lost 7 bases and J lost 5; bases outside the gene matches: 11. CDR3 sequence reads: CASTPRGQGGETQYF. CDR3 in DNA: TGTGCCAGTACCCCAAGGGGACAGGGAGGGGAGACCCAGTACTTC. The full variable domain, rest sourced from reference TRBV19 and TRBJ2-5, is DGGITQSPKYLFRKEGQNVTLSCEQNLNHDAMYWYRQDPGQGLRLIYYSQIVNDFQKGDIAEGYSVSREKKESFPLTVTSAQKNPTAFYLCASTPRGQGGETQYFGPGTRLLVL.

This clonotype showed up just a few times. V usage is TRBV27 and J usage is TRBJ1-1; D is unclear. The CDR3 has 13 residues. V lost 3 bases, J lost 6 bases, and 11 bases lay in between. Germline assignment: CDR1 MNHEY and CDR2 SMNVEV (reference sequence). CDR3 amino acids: CASSFVRDSEAFF. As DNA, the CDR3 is TGTGCCAGCAGTTTCGTCCGGGATTCTGAAGCTTTCTTT.

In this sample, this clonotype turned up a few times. The DNA of the CDR3 is TGCAGCGTTGATGTGCAGGGGGGCGGCTACACCTTC. This gives the protein CSVDVQGGGYTF. This rearrangement joins TRBV29-1 to TRBJ1-2; TRBD1 aligns across 7 bases. CDR3 length equals 12 residues. Trimming cost V 3 bases and J 8 bases; bases outside gene matches: 6. Germline V lookup: CDR1 SQVTM, CDR2 ANQGSEA. Filled out from reference TRBV29-1 and TRBJ1-2, the complete variable domain reads SAVISQKPSRDICQRGTSLTIQCQVDSQVTMMFWYRQQPGQSLTLIATANQGSEATYESGFVIDKFPISRPNLTFSTLTVSNMSPEDSSIYLCSVDVQGGGYTFGSGTRLTVV.

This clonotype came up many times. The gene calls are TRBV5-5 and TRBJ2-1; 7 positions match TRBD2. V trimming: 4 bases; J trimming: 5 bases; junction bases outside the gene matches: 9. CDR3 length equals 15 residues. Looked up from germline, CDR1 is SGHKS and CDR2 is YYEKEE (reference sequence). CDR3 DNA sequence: TGTGCCAGCAGCCCGGAGGGAGGGGTCGACAATGAGCAGTTCTTC. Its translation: CASSPEGGVDNEQFF.

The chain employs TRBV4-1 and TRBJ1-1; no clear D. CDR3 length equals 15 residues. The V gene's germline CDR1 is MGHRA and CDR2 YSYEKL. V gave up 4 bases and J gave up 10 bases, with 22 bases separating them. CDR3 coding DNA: TGCGCCAGCAGCCTCGGATATAGGGAGGAGGGCGTAGCTTTCTTT. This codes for CASSLGYREEGVAFF.

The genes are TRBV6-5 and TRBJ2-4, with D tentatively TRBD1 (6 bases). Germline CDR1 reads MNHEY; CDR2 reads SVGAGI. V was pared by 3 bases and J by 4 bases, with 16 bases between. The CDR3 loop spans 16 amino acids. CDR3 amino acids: CASSYLTAGTKNIQYF. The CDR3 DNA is TGTGCCAGCAGTTATCTTACTGCCGGGACAAAAAACATTCAGTACTTC.